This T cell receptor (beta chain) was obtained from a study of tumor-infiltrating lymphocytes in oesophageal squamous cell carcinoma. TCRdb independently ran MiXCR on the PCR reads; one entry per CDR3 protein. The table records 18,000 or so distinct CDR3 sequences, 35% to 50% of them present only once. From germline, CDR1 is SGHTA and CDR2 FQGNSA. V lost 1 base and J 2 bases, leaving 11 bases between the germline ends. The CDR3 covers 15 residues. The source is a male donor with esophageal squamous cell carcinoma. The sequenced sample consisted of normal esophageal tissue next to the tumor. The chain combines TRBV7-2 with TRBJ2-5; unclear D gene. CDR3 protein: CASSLEFWQQETQYF. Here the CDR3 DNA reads TGTGCCAGCAGCTTAGAGTTTTGGCAGCAAGAGACCCAGTACTTC. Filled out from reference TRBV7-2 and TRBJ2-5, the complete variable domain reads GAGVSQSPSNKVTEKGKDVELRCDPISGHTALYWYRQSLGQGLEFLIYFQGNSAPDKSGLPSDRFSAERTGGSVSTLTIQRTQQEDSAVYLCASSLEFWQQETQYFGPGTRLLVL.